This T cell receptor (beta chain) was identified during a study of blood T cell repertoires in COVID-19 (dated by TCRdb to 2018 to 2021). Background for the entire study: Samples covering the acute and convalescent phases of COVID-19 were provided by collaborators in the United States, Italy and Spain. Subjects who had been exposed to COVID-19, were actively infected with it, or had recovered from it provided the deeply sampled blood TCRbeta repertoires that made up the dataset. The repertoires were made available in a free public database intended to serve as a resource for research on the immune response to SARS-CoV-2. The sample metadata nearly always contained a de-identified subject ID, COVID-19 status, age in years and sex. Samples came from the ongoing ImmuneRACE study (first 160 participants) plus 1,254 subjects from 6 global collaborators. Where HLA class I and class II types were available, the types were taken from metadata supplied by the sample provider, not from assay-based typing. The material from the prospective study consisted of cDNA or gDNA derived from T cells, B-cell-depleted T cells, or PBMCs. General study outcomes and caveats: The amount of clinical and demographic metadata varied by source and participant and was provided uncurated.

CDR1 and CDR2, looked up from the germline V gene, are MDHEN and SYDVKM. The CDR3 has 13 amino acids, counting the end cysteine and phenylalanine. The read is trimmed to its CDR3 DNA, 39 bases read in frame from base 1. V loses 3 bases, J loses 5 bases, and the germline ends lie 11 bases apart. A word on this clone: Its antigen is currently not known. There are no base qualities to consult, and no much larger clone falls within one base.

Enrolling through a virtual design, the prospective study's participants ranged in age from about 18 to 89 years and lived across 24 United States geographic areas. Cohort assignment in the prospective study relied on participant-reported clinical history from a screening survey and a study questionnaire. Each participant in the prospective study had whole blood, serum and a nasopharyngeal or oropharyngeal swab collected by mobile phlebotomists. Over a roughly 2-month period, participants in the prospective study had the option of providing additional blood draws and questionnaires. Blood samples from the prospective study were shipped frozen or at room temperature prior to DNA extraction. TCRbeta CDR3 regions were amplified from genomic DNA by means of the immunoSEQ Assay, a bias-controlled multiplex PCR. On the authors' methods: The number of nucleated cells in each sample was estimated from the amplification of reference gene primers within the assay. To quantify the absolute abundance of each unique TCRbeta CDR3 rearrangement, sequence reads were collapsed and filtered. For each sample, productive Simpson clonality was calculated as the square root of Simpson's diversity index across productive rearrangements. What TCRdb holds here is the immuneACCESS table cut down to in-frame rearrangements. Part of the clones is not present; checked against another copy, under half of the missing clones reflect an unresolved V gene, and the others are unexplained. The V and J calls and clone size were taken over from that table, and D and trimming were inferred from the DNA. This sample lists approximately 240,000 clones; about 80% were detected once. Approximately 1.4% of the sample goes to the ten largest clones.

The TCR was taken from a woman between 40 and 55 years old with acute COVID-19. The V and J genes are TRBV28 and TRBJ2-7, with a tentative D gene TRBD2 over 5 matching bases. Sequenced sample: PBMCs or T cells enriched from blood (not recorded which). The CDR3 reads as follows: CASSLTAGHEQYF. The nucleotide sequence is TGTGCCAGCAGTTTGACTGCGGGCCACGAGCAGTACTTC.